Below, one TCR beta chain is given with its context. Antigen unknown. Germline loops: CDR1 SGHDT, CDR2 YYEEEE. The CDR3 length is 15 residues. V was shortened by 0 bases and J by 0 bases, with 6 bases between the two germline ends. PCR used 60 Vbeta primers and 13 Jbeta primers. Repertoires were generated with immunoSEQ multiplex PCR, while TCRdb's copy carries only in-frame clones and drops some. The sample consists of about 140,000 clones, about 77% of them appearing once. The sample originates from a study of cytomegalovirus exposure and HLA in healthy donors. Study results and caveats: The authors listed 150 to 200 TCR beta chains as cytomegalovirus-associated. Data from an earlier analysis indicated that most TCR beta V segments were productive either about 87% or about 30% of the time.

The chain uses TRBV5-6 and TRBJ2-2; D is uncertain. The sample taken for sequencing was PBMCs. This TCR derives from a female donor in good health and CMV-seronegative. CDR3 residues: CASSLDFANTGELFF. As DNA, the CDR3 is TGTGCCAGCAGCTTGGACTTCGCGAACACCGGGGAGCTGTTTTTT.